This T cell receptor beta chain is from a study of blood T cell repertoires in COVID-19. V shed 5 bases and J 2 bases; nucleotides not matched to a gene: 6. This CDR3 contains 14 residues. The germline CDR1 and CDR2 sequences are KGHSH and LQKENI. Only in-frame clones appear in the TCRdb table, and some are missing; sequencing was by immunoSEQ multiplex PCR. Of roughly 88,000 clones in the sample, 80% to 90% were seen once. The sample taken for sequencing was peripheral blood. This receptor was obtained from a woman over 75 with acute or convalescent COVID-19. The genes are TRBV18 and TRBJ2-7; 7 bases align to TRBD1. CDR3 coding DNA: TGTGCCAGCTCAACCGGGACAGAGACCTACGAGCAGTACTTC. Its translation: CASSTGTETYEQYF. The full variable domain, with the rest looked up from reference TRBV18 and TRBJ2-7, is NAGVMQNPRHLVRRRGQEARLRCSPMKGHSHVYWYRQLPEEGLKFMVYLQKENIIDESGMPKERFSAEFPKEGPSILRIQQVVRGDSAAYFCASSTGTETYEQYFGPGTRLTVT.